This T cell receptor beta chain was sequenced for a study of T-cell memory formation after mild COVID-19. Study results and limitations: Several responding clones turned up in pre-infection memory, indicating that cross-reactive memory may have taken part.

This clonotype was found a few times. What it binds is not known. The CDR3 is made up of 13 amino acids. Deletions cut 4 bases from V and 4 bases from J, with 8 bases between. TCRdb re-called the 5' RACE reads through MiXCR, storing one row per CDR3 protein. The sample carries roughly 43,000 distinct CDR3 sequences, about a tenth recorded once. This chain links TRBV12-3 or TRBV12-4 with TRBJ2-4, with D maybe TRBD1 (5 bases). Source material: PBMCs or a T cell subset sorted from them (not recorded which). The sequence came from an adult woman who had mild COVID-19 (a few samples of this study predate the infection). Cell type and time point are not known. The CDR3 nucleotides read TGTGCCAGCAGTTCTGGACAAAAAAACATTCAGTACTTC. It translates to CASSSGQKNIQYF.